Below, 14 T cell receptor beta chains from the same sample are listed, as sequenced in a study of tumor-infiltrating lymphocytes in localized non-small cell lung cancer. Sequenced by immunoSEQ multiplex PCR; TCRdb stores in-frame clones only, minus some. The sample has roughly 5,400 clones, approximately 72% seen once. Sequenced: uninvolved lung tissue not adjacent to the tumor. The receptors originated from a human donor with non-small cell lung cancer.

DNA for the CDR3: TGCAGCGTTGAAGTGGGTCCCAATGAGCAGTTCTTC. This encodes CSVEVGPNEQFF. The chain couples TRBV29-1 to TRBJ2-1, with unresolved D. Germline V lookup: CDR1 SQVTM, CDR2 ANQGSEA. The V end was cut by 1 base, the J end by 6 bases, with 7 bases between. The CDR3 loop spans 12 amino acids.

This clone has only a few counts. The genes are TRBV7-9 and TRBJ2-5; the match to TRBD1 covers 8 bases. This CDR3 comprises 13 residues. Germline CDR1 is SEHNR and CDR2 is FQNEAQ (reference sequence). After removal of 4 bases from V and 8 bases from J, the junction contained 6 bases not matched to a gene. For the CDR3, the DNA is TGTGCCAGCAGCTCAATGGACAGGGTAACCCAGTACTTC. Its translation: CASSSMDRVTQYF. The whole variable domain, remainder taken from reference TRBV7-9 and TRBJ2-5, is DTGVSQNPRHKITKRGQNVTFRCDPISEHNRLYWYRQTLGQGPEFLTYFQNEAQLEKSRLLSDRFSAERPKGSFSTLEIQRTEQGDSAMYLCASSSMDRVTQYFGPGTRLLVL.

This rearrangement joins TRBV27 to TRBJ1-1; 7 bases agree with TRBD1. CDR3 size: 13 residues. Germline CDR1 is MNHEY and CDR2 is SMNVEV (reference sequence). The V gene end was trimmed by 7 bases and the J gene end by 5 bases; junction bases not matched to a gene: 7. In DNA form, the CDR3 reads TGTGCCAGCAAAGACAGGGTTAGGACTGAAGCTTTCTTT. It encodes CASKDRVRTEAFF.

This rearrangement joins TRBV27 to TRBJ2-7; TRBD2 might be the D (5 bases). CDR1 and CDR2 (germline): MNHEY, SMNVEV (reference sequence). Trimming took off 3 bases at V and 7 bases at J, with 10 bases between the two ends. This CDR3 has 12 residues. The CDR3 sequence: CASSFEGREQYF. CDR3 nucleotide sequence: TGTGCCAGCAGTTTCGAAGGGAGAGAGCAGTACTTC.

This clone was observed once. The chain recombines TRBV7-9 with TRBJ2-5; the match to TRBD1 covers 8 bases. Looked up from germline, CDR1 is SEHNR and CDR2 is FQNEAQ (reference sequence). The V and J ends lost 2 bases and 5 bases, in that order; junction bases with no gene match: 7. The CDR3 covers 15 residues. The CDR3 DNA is TGTGCCAGCAGCTTACTTCAGGGGGCGCGGGAGACCCAGTACTTC. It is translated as CASSLLQGARETQYF.

CDR3 sequence (DNA): TGTGCCAGCAGTTCCCGGGGGAGACATGGCTACACCTTC. Protein sequence: CASSSRGRHGYTF. This sequence joins TRBV28 and TRBJ1-2; D possibly corresponds to TRBD1 (5 bases). The germline V gene encodes CDR1 MDHEN and CDR2 SYDVKM. This CDR3 is 13 amino acids long. Between the trimmed V and J ends, which lost 4 bases and 6 bases, there was a span of 12 bases.

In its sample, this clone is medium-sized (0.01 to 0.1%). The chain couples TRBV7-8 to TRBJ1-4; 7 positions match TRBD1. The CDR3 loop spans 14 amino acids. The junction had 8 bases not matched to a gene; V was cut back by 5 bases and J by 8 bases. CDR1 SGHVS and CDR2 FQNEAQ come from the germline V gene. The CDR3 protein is CASSQRGRGEKLFF. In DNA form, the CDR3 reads TGTGCCAGCAGCCAAAGGGGGCGAGGAGAAAAACTGTTTTTT.

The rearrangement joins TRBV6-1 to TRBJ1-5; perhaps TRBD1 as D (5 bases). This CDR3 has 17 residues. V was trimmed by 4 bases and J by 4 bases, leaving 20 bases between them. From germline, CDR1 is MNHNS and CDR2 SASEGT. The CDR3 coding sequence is TGTGCCAGCAGTGGAGCTAGGGGAGGCATTTATAATCAGCCCCAGCATTTT. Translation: CASSGARGGIYNQPQHF.

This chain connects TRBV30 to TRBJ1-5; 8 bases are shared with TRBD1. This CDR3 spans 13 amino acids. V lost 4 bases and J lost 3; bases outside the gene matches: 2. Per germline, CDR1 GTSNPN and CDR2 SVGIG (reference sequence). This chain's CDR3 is CAWTGGLNQPQHF. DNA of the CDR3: TGTGCCTGGACAGGGGGCCTCAATCAGCCCCAGCATTTT.

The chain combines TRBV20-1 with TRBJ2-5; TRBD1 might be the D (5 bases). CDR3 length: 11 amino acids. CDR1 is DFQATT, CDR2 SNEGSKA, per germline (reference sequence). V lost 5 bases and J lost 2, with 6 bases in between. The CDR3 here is CSAQGQETQYF. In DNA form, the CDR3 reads TGCAGTGCTCAGGGTCAAGAGACCCAGTACTTC.

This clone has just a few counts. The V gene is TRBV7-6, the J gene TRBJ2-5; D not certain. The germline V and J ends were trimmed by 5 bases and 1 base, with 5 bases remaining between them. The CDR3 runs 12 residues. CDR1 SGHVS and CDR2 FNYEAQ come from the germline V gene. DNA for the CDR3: TGTGCCAGCAGCCTACCCCAAGAGACCCAGTACTTC. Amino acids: CASSLPQETQYF.

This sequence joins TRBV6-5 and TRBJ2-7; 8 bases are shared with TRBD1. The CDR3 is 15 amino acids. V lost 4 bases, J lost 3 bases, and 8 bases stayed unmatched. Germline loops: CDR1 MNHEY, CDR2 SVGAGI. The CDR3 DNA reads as TGTGCCAGCAGTTCCTACGGACAGGGTAGCTACGAGCAGTACTTC. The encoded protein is CASSSYGQGSYEQYF.

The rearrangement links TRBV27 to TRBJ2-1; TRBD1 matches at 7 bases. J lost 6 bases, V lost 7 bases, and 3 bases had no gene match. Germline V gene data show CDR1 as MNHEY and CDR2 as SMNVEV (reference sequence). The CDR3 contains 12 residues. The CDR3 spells CASTPGGNEQFF. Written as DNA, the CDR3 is TGTGCCAGCACCCCAGGGGGCAATGAGCAGTTCTTC.

The CDR3 region is CASSWDRGATGELFF. The CDR3 nucleotides read TGCGCCAGCAGTTGGGACAGGGGGGCGACCGGGGAGCTGTTTTTT. This chain uses TRBV5-1 with TRBJ2-2, with 11 bases identical to TRBD1. Germline lookup yields CDR1 SGHRS and CDR2 YFSETQ. This CDR3 is built from 15 residues. The V segment lost 5 bases and the J segment 5 bases; nucleotides outside the gene matches: 5.